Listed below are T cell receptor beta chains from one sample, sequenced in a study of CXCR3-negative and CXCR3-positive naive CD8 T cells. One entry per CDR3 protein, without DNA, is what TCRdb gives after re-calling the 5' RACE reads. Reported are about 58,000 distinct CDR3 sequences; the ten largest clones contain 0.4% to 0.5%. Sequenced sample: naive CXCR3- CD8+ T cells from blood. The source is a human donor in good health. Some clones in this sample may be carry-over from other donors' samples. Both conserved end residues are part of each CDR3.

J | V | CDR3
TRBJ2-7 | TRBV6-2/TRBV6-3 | CASRQTTGDEQYF
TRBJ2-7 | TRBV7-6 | CASSFLDRGRISYEQYF
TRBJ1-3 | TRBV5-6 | CASSLWRQGAVGNTIYF
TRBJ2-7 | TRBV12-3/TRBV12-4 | CASSLMPPPATYEQYF
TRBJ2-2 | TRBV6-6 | CASRPGGSPTGELFF
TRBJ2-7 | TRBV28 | CASSLYPSDSYEQYF
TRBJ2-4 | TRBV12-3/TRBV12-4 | CASTIAVLQNIQYF
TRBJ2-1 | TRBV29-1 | CSVEAGQGIYNEQFF
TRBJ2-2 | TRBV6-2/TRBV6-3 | CASSLDEGPNTGELFF
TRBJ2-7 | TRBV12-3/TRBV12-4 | CASSLRASGGHEQYF
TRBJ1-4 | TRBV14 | CASSAGTGFQVGEKLFF
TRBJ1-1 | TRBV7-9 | CASSLFWGTNTEAFF